In its sample, the clone carrying this T cell receptor beta chain was seen a few times. The data stem from a study of identical twins. TCRdb recomputed calls from the 5' RACE reads with MiXCR, one row per CDR3 protein. The sample yields 200,000 to 250,000 distinct CDR3 sequences, less than 8% seen once. Losses at the gene ends were 5 bases for V and 2 bases for J; bases not matched to a gene: 9. This CDR3 is 18 amino acids long. Germline CDR1 reads MDHEN; CDR2 reads SYDVKM. A further study also used this sample, focusing on yellow fever vaccine responses in identical twins.

Material: memory (CD45RO+) T cells sorted from blood. The origin of this receptor is a woman aged 18-35 years in good health. The chain combines TRBV28 with TRBJ2-1; TRBD2 aligns across 13 bases. For the CDR3, the DNA is TGTGCCAGCAGTACGGGGACTAGCGGGAATTTCCCCTACAATGAGCAGTTCTTC. Translation gives CASSTGTSGNFPYNEQFF.